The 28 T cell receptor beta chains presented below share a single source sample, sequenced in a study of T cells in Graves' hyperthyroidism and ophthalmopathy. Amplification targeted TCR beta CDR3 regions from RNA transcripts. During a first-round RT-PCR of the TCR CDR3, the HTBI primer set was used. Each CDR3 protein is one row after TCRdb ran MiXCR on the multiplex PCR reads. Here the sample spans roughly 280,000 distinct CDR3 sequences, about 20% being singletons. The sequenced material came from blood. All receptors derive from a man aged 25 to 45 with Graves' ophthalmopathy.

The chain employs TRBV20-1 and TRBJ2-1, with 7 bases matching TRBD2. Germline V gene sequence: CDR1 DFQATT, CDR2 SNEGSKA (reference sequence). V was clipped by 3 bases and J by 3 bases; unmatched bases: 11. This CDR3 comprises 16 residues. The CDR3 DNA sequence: TGCAGTGCTAGTGACCCCCTAGCGGTCCGCTACAATGAGCAGTTCTTC. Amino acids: CSASDPLAVRYNEQFF.

CDR3 nucleotides: TGTGCCAGCAGCCCCAGGCGGGGACCGGGAAACACCATATATTTT. It codes for CASSPRRGPGNTIYF. V is TRBV14 and J is TRBJ1-3; D is perhaps TRBD1 (5 bases). This CDR3 is 15 amino acids long. Per germline, CDR1 SGHDN and CDR2 FVKESK. Trimming removed 4 bases from V and 4 bases from J, with 14 bases in between.

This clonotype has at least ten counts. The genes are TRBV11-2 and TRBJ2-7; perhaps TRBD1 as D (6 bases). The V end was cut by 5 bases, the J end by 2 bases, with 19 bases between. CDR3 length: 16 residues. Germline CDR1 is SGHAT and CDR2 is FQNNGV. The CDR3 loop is CASSPSGQPNPYEQYF. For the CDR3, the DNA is TGTGCCAGCAGCCCCAGTGGACAGCCTAATCCCTACGAGCAGTACTTC.

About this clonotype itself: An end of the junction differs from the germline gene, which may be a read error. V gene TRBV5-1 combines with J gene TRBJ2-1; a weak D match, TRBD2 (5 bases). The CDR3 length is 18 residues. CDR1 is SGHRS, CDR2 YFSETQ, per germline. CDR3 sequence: CANSLGPEASPWYNEQFF. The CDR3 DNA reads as TGCGCCAACAGCTTGGGCCCTGAGGCTAGCCCTTGGTACAATGAGCAGTTCTTC.

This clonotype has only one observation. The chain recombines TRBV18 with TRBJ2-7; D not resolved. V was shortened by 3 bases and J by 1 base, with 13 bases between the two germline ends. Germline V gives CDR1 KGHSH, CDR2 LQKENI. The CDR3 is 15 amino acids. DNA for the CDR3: TGTGCCAGCTCACCTCGGCCCGGCGGTTCCTACGAGCAGTACTTC. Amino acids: CASSPRPGGSYEQYF.

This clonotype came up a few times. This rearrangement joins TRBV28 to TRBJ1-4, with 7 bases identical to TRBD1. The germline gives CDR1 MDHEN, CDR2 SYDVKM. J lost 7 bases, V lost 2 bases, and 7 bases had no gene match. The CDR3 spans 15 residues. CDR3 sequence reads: CASSLQTTGSEKLFF. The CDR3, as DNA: TGTGCCAGCAGTTTACAAACGACAGGGAGTGAAAAACTGTTTTTT.

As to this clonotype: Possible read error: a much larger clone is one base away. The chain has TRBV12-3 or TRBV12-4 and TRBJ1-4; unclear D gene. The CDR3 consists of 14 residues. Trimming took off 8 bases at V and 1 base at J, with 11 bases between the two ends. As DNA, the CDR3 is TGTGCCAGCGGATACGAAGGAACTAATGAAAAACTGTTTTTT. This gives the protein CASGYEGTNEKLFF.

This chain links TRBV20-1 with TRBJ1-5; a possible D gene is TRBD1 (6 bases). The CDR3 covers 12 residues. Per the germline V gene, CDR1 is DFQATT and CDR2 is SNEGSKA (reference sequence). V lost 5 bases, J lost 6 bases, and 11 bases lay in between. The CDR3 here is CSASGAGQPQHF. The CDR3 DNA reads TGCAGTGCTTCAGGGGCAGGTCAGCCCCAGCATTTT.

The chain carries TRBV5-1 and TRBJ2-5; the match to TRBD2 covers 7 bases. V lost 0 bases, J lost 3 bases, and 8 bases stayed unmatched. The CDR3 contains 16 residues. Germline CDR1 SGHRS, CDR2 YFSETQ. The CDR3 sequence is CASSLARLAGKETQYF. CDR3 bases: TGCGCCAGCAGCTTGGCTAGACTAGCAGGGAAAGAGACCCAGTACTTC.

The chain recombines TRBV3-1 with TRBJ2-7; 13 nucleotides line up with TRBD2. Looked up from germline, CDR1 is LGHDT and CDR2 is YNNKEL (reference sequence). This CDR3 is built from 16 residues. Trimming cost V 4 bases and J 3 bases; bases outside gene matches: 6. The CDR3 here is CASSLGLAGAGYEQYF. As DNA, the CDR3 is TGTGCCAGCAGCCTTGGACTAGCGGGAGCTGGCTACGAGCAGTACTTC.

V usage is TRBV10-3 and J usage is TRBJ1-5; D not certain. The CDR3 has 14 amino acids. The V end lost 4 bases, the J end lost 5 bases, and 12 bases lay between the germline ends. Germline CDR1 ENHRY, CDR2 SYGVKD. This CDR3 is CAISVESSDQPQHF. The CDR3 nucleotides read TGTGCCATCAGTGTTGAGTCCAGCGATCAGCCCCAGCATTTT.

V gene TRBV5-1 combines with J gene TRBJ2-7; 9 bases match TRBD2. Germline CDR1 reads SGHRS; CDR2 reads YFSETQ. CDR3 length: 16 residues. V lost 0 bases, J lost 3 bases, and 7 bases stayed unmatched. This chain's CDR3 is CASSLDGGRALYEQYF. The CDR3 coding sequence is TGCGCCAGCAGCTTGGATGGCGGGAGGGCCCTCTACGAGCAGTACTTC.

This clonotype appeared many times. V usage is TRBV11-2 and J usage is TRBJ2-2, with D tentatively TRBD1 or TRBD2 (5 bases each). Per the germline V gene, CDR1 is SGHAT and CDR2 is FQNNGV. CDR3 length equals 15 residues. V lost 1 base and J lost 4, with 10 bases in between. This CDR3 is CASSLVSGSTGELFF. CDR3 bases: TGTGCCAGCAGCTTAGTGTCAGGGAGCACCGGGGAGCTGTTTTTT. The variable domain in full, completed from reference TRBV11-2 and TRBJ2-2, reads EAGVAQSPRYKIIEKRQSVAFWCNPISGHATLYWYQQILGQGPKLLIQFQNNGVVDDSQLPKDRFSAERLKGVDSTLKIQPAKLEDSAVYLCASSLVSGSTGELFFGEGSRLTVL.

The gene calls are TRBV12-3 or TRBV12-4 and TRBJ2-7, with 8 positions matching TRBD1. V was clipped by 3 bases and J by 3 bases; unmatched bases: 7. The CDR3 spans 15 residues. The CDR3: CASSFGRGLYYEQYF. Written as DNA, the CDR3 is TGTGCCAGCAGTTTTGGCAGGGGGCTTTACTACGAGCAGTACTTC.

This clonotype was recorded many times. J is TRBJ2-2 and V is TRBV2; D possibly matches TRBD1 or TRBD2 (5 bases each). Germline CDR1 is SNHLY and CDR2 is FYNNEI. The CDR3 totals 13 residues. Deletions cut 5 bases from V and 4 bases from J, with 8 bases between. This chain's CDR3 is CASSRDGTGELFF. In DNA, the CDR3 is TGTGCCAGCAGTAGGGACGGCACCGGGGAGCTGTTTTTT.

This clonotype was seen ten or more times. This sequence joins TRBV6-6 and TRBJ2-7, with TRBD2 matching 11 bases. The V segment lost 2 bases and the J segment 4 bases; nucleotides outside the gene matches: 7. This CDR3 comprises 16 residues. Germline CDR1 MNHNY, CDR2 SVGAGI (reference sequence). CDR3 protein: CASSYTLSGRGYEQYF. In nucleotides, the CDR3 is TGTGCCAGCAGTTACACCCTTAGCGGGAGGGGGTACGAGCAGTACTTC.

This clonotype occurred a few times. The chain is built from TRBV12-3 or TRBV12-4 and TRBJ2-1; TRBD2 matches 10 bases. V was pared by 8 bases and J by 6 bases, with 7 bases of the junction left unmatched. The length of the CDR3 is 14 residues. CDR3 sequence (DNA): TGTGCCAGCTGTATAGCGGGAGGCCCCAATGAGCAGTTCTTC. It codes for CASCIAGGPNEQFF.

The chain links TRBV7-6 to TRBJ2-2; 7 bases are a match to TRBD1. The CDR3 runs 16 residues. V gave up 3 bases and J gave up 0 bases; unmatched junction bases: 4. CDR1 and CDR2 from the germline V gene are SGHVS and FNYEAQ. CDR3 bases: TGTGCCAGCAGCTTGTGGGACAGCTCGAACACCGGGGAGCTGTTTTTT. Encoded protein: CASSLWDSSNTGELFF.

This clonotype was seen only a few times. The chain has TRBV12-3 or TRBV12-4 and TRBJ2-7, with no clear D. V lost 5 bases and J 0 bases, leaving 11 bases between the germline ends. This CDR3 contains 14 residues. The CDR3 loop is CASSRLEGSYEQYF. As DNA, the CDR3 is TGTGCCAGCAGTAGATTGGAAGGCTCCTACGAGCAGTACTTC.

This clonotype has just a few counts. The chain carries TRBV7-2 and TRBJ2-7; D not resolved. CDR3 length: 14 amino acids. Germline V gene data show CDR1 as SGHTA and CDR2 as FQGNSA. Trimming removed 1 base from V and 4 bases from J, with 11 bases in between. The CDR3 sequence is CASSLGGSGYEQYF. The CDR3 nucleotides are TGTGCCAGCAGCTTAGGAGGCTCTGGATACGAGCAGTACTTC.

The CDR3 spells CASGKRTAHSGANVLTF. The CDR3 DNA reads TGTGCCAGCGGCAAAAGGACGGCCCACTCTGGGGCCAACGTCCTGACTTTC. The V and J genes are TRBV2 and TRBJ2-6; D ambiguous. Germline CDR1 and CDR2: SNHLY and FYNNEI. V lost 8 bases and J 0 bases, leaving 17 bases between the germline ends. CDR3 length: 17 amino acids. Variable domain in full (rest from reference TRBV2 and TRBJ2-6): EPEVTQTPSHQVTQMGQEVILRCVPISNHLYFYWYRQILGQKVEFLVSFYNNEISEKSEIFDDQFSVERPDGSNFTLKIRSTKLEDSAMYFCASGKRTAHSGANVLTFGAGSRLTVL.

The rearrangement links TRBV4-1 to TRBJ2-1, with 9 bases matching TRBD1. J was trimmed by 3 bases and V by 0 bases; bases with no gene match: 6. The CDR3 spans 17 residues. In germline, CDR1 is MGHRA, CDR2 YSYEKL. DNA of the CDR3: TGCGCCAGCAGCCAAGATTTAAGGACAGGGGACTACAATGAGCAGTTCTTC. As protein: CASSQDLRTGDYNEQFF.

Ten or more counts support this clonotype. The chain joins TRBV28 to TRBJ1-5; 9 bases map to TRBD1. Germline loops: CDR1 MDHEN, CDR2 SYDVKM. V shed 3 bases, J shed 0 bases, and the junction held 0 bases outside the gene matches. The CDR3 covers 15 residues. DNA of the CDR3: TGTGCCAGCAGTTTGGGACAGGGTAGCAATCAGCCCCAGCATTTT. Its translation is CASSLGQGSNQPQHF.

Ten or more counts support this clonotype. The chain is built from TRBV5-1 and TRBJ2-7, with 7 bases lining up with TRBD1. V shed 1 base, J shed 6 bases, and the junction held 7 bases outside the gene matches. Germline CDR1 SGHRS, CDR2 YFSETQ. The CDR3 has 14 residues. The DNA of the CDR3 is TGCGCCAGCAGCTTGACGGGACAGACCGCCGAGCAGTACTTC. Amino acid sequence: CASSLTGQTAEQYF. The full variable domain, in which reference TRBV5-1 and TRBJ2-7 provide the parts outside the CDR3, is KAGVTQTPRYLIKTRGQQVTLSCSPISGHRSVSWYQQTPGQGLQFLFEYFSETQRNKGNFPGRFSGRQFSNSRSEMNVSTLELGDSALYLCASSLTGQTAEQYFGPGTRLTVT.

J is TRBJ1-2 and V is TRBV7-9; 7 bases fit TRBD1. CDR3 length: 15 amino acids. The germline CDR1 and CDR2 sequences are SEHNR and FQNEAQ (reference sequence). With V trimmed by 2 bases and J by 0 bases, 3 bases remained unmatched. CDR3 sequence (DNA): TGTGCCAGCAGCTTATTGGGACAGACTAACTATGGCTACACCTTC. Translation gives CASSLLGQTNYGYTF.

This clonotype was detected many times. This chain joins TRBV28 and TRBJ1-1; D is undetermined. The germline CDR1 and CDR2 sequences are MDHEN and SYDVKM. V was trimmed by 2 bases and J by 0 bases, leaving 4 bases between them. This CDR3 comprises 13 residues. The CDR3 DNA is TGTGCCAGCAGTTTAGAATTGAACACTGAAGCTTTCTTT. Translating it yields CASSLELNTEAFF.

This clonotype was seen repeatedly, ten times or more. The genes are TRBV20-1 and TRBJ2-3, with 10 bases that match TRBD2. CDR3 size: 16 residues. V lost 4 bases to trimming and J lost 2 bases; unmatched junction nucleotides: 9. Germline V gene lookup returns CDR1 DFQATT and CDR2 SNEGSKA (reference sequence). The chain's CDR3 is CSATPWGTSVTDTQYF. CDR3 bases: TGCAGTGCTACCCCGTGGGGGACTAGCGTCACAGATACGCAGTATTTT.

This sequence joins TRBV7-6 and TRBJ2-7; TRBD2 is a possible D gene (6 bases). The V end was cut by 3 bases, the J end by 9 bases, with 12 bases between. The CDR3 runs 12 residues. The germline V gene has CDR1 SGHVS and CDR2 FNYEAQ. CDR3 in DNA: TGTGCCAGCAGCTTCGGGGACTCTGGGCAGTACTTC. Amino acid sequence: CASSFGDSGQYF.